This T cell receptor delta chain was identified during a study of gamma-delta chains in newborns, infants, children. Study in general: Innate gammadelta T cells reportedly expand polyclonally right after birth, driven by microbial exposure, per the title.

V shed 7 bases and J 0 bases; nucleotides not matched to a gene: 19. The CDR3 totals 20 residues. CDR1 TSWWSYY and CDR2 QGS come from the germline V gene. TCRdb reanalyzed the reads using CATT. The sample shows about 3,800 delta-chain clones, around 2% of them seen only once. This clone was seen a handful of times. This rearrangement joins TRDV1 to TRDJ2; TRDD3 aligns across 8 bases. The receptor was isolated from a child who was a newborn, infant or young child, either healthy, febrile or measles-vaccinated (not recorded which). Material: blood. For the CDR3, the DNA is TGTGCTCTTGCTCTCGCCTTCTTTGTACTGGGGGGCGCTTTGACAGCACAACTCTTCTTT. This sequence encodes CALALAFFVLGGALTAQLFF.